One and the same sample provided the 27 T cell receptor beta chains below, sequenced in a study of human T cells and chemical hapten exposure. Described time point: healthy volunteer bleed at 6 weeks. Extraction of total RNA was performed on unfractionated whole blood. MiXCR, run by TCRdb on the RACE reads, gives a single entry per CDR3 protein. The profile shows under 90,000 distinct CDR3 sequences, over 8.5% of them singletons. The sample was whole blood. The receptors stem from a male donor in good health. Some clones in this sample may be carry-over from other donors' samples.

In this sample, this clonotype turned up a few times. The chain couples TRBV7-9 to TRBJ2-5; no clear D. Trimming pared 1 base from V and 0 bases from J, leaving 9 bases between. The CDR3 has 15 amino acids. Germline V gene sequence: CDR1 SEHNR, CDR2 FQNEAQ (reference sequence). Written as DNA, the CDR3 is TGTGCCAGCAGCTTAGGAGTCCAGTACCAAGAGACCCAGTACTTC. Translation: CASSLGVQYQETQYF.

This clonotype was seen at least ten times. The rearrangement uses TRBV6-1 and TRBJ1-1; D ambiguous. With 4 bases removed from V and 5 bases from J, the gap between germline ends came to 11 bases. Germline lookup yields CDR1 MNHNS and CDR2 SASEGT. The CDR3 consists of 13 residues. The CDR3 here is CASSVTGKTEAFF. In nucleotides, the CDR3 is TGTGCCAGCAGTGTTACCGGGAAGACTGAAGCTTTCTTT.

In this sample, this clonotype turned up a few times. The chain employs TRBV5-8 and TRBJ2-3; 10 bases are a match to TRBD2. CDR1 SGHTS and CDR2 YDEGEE come from the germline V gene. The trim removed 4 bases at V and 8 bases at J, leaving 10 bases unmatched. CDR3 length: 15 residues. This CDR3 is CASSVSSGSIRTQYF. For the CDR3, the DNA is TGTGCCAGCAGCGTTTCTAGCGGGAGTATTCGTACGCAGTATTTT. The full variable domain, completed using reference TRBV5-8 and TRBJ2-3, is EAGVTQSPTHLIKTRGQQATLRCSPISGHTSVYWYQQALGLGLQFLLWYDEGEERNRGNFPPRFSGRQFPNYSSELNVNALELEDSALYLCASSVSSGSIRTQYFGPGTRLTVL.

The chain employs TRBV7-8 and TRBJ2-3; no clear D. V lost 5 bases, J lost 0 bases, and 18 bases lay in between. CDR3 length equals 17 residues. Per germline, CDR1 SGHVS and CDR2 FQNEAQ. CDR3: CASSVDPQLSSTDTQYF. CDR3 DNA sequence: TGTGCCAGCAGCGTAGACCCACAATTGTCTAGCACAGATACGCAGTATTTT. Filled out from reference TRBV7-8 and TRBJ2-3, the complete variable domain reads GAGVSQSPRYKVAKRGQDVALRCDPISGHVSLFWYQQALGQGPEFLTYFQNEAQLDKSGLPSDRFFAERPEGSVSTLKIQRTQQEDSAVYLCASSVDPQLSSTDTQYFGPGTRLTVL.

This clonotype was found a few times. DNA of the CDR3: TGCAGTGTTAGGGACAGTACTTCAGATACGCAGTATTTT. Protein: CSVRDSTSDTQYF. The gene calls are TRBV20-1 and TRBJ2-3, with TRBD1 matching 7 bases. Unmatched junction bases numbered 8, after V lost 7 bases and J lost 4 bases. The V gene's germline CDR1 is DFQATT and CDR2 SNEGSKA (reference sequence). This CDR3 comprises 13 residues.

In this sample, this clonotype turned up many times. The chain combines TRBV20-1 with TRBJ2-7; possibly TRBD1 or TRBD2 for D (5 bases each). Trimming shortened V by 1 base and J by 13 bases, and 23 bases separated the two germline ends. Germline V gives CDR1 DFQATT, CDR2 SNEGSKA (reference sequence). This CDR3 region has 14 residues. CDR3 DNA: TGCAGTGCTAGAGTTGGCGCCCTAGAGGGGAGTTTTTACTTC. It yields the protein CSARVGALEGSFYF.

This clonotype was detected a few times. The genes are TRBV9 and TRBJ2-3; TRBD2 aligns across 8 bases. Trimming took 4 bases from V and 4 from J; bases not matched to a gene: 14. The CDR3 has 17 residues. Germline V lookup: CDR1 SGDLS, CDR2 YYNGEE. CDR3 region: CASSLGLANGRADTQYF. Written as DNA, the CDR3 is TGTGCCAGCAGCCTAGGACTAGCTAATGGGCGCGCAGATACGCAGTATTTT.

This clonotype was detected many times. The chain employs TRBV20-1 and TRBJ2-3; 12 positions agree with TRBD2. Germline V lookup: CDR1 DFQATT, CDR2 SNEGSKA (reference sequence). CDR3 size: 17 residues. Unmatched junction bases numbered 5, after V lost 0 bases and J lost 1 base. The CDR3 loop reads CSARDPGTSGRTDTQYF. CDR3 nucleotide sequence: TGCAGTGCTAGAGATCCCGGGACTAGCGGGCGCACAGATACGCAGTATTTT.

This clonotype was observed a few times. The rearrangement joins TRBV25-1 to TRBJ2-3, with D possibly TRBD1 on 6 matching bases. The germline V and J ends were trimmed by 2 bases and 5 bases, with 11 bases remaining between them. The CDR3 spans 14 residues. Germline V CDR1 and CDR2: MGHDK, SYGVNS. This CDR3 is CASSEHTGIDTQYF. The CDR3 nucleotides are TGTGCCAGCAGTGAACATACAGGGATAGATACGCAGTATTTT. Complete variable domain (other parts from reference TRBV25-1 and TRBJ2-3): EADIYQTPRYLVIGTGKKITLECSQTMGHDKMYWYQQDPGMELHLIHYSYGVNSTEKGDLSSESTVSRIRTEHFPLTLESARPSHTSQYLCASSEHTGIDTQYFGPGTRLTVL.

The chain is built from TRBV4-1 and TRBJ2-7, with TRBD2 as a possible D gene (5 bases). The CDR3 loop spans 19 amino acids. V lost 0 bases, J lost 4 bases, and 25 bases lay in between. Germline CDR1 and CDR2: MGHRA and YSYEKL. CDR3 DNA: TGCGCCAGCAGCCAAGAGAATGCTCGGAGATACTCACGACTATACGAGCAGTACTTC. Amino acid sequence: CASSQENARRYSRLYEQYF.

This clonotype has only a few counts. The chain carries TRBV6-5 and TRBJ1-5; 8 bases align to TRBD1. Germline loops: CDR1 MNHEY, CDR2 SVGAGI. J lost 1 base, V lost 6 bases, and 2 bases had no gene match. CDR3 length equals 14 residues. CDR3 coding DNA: TGTGCCAGCAGAAGACAGGGGAGCAATCAGCCCCAGCATTTT. Its translation is CASRRQGSNQPQHF.

This clonotype was picked up many times. The V call is TRBV20-1, the J call TRBJ1-5, with D perhaps TRBD1 (6 bases). The V end was cut by 0 bases, the J end by 5 bases, with 8 bases between. Germline V gives CDR1 DFQATT, CDR2 SNEGSKA (reference sequence). CDR3 length equals 13 residues. The chain's CDR3 is CSARDRTDQPQHF. As DNA, the CDR3 is TGCAGTGCTAGAGATCGGACAGATCAGCCCCAGCATTTT.

This clonotype was detected ten times or more. The chain uses TRBV27 and TRBJ2-4, with TRBD1 matching over 9 bases. Germline V gene data show CDR1 as MNHEY and CDR2 as SMNVEV (reference sequence). The J segment lost 6 bases and the V segment lost 4 bases, leaving 7 bases of the junction unmatched. The CDR3 has 15 residues. CDR3 loop: CASSSRTGVINIQYF. The CDR3 nucleotides read TGTGCCAGCAGTTCCAGGACAGGGGTGATAAACATTCAGTACTTC.

This sequence joins TRBV4-3 and TRBJ2-3; no clear D gene. CDR3 length: 13 amino acids. Between the trimmed V and J ends, which lost 3 bases and 5 bases, there was a span of 9 bases. Looked up from germline, CDR1 is LGHNA and CDR2 is YSLEER. DNA of the CDR3: TGCGCCAGCAGCCAGGGGTCCAGAGATACGCAGTATTTT. This translates into CASSQGSRDTQYF.

There are a few counts of this clonotype. J is TRBJ2-5 and V is TRBV25-1; TRBD1 matches 8 bases. Germline V lookup: CDR1 MGHDK, CDR2 SYGVNS. V was clipped by 3 bases and J by 4 bases; unmatched bases: 4. The CDR3 runs 14 residues. The DNA for the CDR3 is TGTGCCAGCAGTGACAGGGGGCGCGGAGAGACCCAGTACTTC. Its protein product is CASSDRGRGETQYF.

The V gene is TRBV3-1, the J gene TRBJ1-6; D may be TRBD1 (5 bases). The CDR3 is 16 amino acids. Trimming removed 4 bases at V and 2 bases at J, with 12 bases between. Per germline, CDR1 LGHDT and CDR2 YNNKEL (reference sequence). The CDR3 nucleotides read TGTGCCAGCAGCCCCGGGGGAATCACCTATAATTCACCCCTCCACTTT. Residues: CASSPGGITYNSPLHF.

This clonotype was detected a few times. This chain joins TRBV7-2 and TRBJ2-3; 9 bases align to TRBD2. The CDR3 length is 16 residues. Germline V gives CDR1 SGHTA, CDR2 FQGNSA. V dropped 6 bases and J dropped 5; count of bases not matched to a gene: 12. CDR3 nucleotides: TGTGCCAGCAGTCCCCCGGGGCTAGCGGGGAAAGATACGCAGTATTTT. It is translated as CASSPPGLAGKDTQYF.

This clonotype was recorded many times. The rearrangement joins TRBV10-3 to TRBJ2-5, with D hard to call. Germline V gene lookup returns CDR1 ENHRY and CDR2 SYGVKD. The CDR3 spans 15 residues. V lost 3 bases and J lost 4, with 15 bases in between. The CDR3 DNA reads TGTGCCATCAGTGAAGGGTCCACCTGGGGAGAGACCCAGTACTTC. Encoded protein: CAISEGSTWGETQYF.

As to this clonotype: Possible read error: a much larger clone is one base away. The V and J genes are TRBV12-3 or TRBV12-4 and TRBJ2-3; 7 nucleotides match TRBD1. V lost 3 bases and J lost 3; bases outside the gene matches: 12. The CDR3 sequence is 17 residues long. Here the CDR3 reads CASSFFPTGQITDTQYF. The CDR3 region has the DNA TGTGCCAGCAGTTTCTTTCCTACGGGACAGATAACAGATACGCAGTATTTT.

This clonotype was detected only a few times. This chain connects TRBV7-8 to TRBJ2-3, with D possibly called TRBD1 or TRBD2 (5 bases each). The CDR3 has 19 amino acids. The germline CDR1 and CDR2 sequences are SGHVS and FQNEAQ. Deletions cut 1 base from V and 2 bases from J, with 22 bases between. The CDR3 coding sequence is TGTGCCAGCAGCTTAGTGCCGGGGACCTTAGGGGAAACCACAGATACGCAGTATTTT. Its translation: CASSLVPGTLGETTDTQYF.

The chain uses TRBV9 and TRBJ1-4; tentative D call: TRBD1 (5 bases). This CDR3 is 15 amino acids long. Germline V gene sequence: CDR1 SGDLS, CDR2 YYNGEE. Between the trimmed V and J ends, which lost 3 bases and 4 bases, there was a span of 13 bases. The CDR3 sequence: CASSATGTNNEKLFF. Here the CDR3 DNA reads TGTGCCAGCAGCGCCACAGGAACGAATAATGAAAAACTGTTTTTT. The full variable domain, rest sourced from reference TRBV9 and TRBJ1-4, is DSGVTQTPKHLITATGQRVTLRCSPRSGDLSVYWYQQSLDQGLQFLIQYYNGEERAKGNILERFSAQQFPDLHSELNLSSLELGDSALYFCASSATGTNNEKLFFGSGTQLSVL.

This clonotype was counted only a few times. This chain uses TRBV6-2 or TRBV6-3 with TRBJ2-3; a weak D match, TRBD2 (5 bases). The V end lost 2 bases, the J end lost 0 bases, and 12 bases lay between the germline ends. The CDR3 loop spans 16 amino acids. Germline CDR1 reads MNHEY; CDR2 reads SVGEGT. The CDR3 region is CASSYHQGGSTDTQYF. CDR3 coding DNA: TGTGCCAGCAGTTACCATCAAGGCGGGAGCACAGATACGCAGTATTTT.

CDR3 loop: CASSSHYVGEQYF. CDR3 DNA: TGTGCCAGCAGTTCACACTACGTTGGGGAGCAGTACTTC. J is TRBJ2-7 and V is TRBV6-2 or TRBV6-3; D not certain. Per germline, CDR1 MNHEY and CDR2 SVGEGT. Trimming stripped 4 bases from V and 7 bases from J, with 14 bases between. The length of the CDR3 is 13 residues.

This chain uses TRBV7-9 with TRBJ1-1; 10 nucleotides align to TRBD1. The V and J ends lost 5 bases and 7 bases, in that order; junction bases with no gene match: 4. The CDR3 is 13 residues long. The V gene's germline CDR1 is SEHNR and CDR2 FQNEAQ (reference sequence). This chain's CDR3 is CASSKGQGSEAFF. The CDR3 DNA follows: TGTGCCAGCAGCAAGGGACAGGGGAGTGAAGCTTTCTTT.

V usage is TRBV7-2 and J usage is TRBJ2-3, with a possible D match to TRBD1 (5 bases). V dropped 5 bases and J dropped 2 bases, with 11 bases sitting between them. Germline V gene lookup returns CDR1 SGHTA and CDR2 FQGNSA. The CDR3 has 14 amino acids. CDR3 coding DNA: TGTGCCAGCAGCCTACGCGGACACACAGATACGCAGTATTTT. This gives the protein CASSLRGHTDTQYF.

The chain links TRBV19 to TRBJ1-4; TRBD1 is a possible D gene (6 bases). Looked up from germline, CDR1 is LNHDA and CDR2 is SQIVND (reference sequence). V dropped 3 bases and J dropped 2 bases, with 10 bases sitting between them. This CDR3 is built from 15 residues. In DNA form, the CDR3 reads TGTGCCAGTAGTATCCGGACAGCGACTAATGAAAAACTGTTTTTT. Translating gives CASSIRTATNEKLFF.

In this sample, this clonotype turned up many times. The chain uses TRBV2 and TRBJ1-4; the match to TRBD1 covers 8 bases. The ends lost 5 bases at V and 3 bases at J; junction bases unmatched: 2. The CDR3 spans 14 residues. Germline V gene lookup returns CDR1 SNHLY and CDR2 FYNNEI. The DNA of the CDR3 is TGTGCCAGCAGTCTACAGGGGGCTAATGAAAAACTGTTTTTT. It codes for CASSLQGANEKLFF.